This T cell receptor (beta chain) is from a study of cytomegalovirus exposure and HLA in healthy donors. Both 60 Vbeta primers and 13 Jbeta primers went into the PCR. Only in-frame clones appear in the TCRdb table, and some are missing; sequencing was by immunoSEQ multiplex PCR. The sample records some 200,000 clones, roughly a tenth being singletons. This clone has more than one count but fewer than ten. The source is a woman between 25 and 40 years old in good health and CMV-seropositive. The sample taken for sequencing was PBMCs.

The chain's CDR3 is CASSPQLALAGGNEQFF. The CDR3 DNA reads TGTGCCAGCTCACCCCAACTGGCGCTAGCGGGAGGGAATGAGCAGTTCTTC. This chain uses TRBV18 with TRBJ2-1; 12 bases agree with TRBD2. The CDR3 consists of 17 residues. Germline CDR1 KGHSH, CDR2 LQKENI. V shed 3 bases, J shed 7 bases, and the junction held 10 bases outside the gene matches.